The T cell receptor (beta chain) under discussion was sequenced for a study of blood T cell repertoires in COVID-19. Germline loops: CDR1 MNHEY, CDR2 SMNVEV (reference sequence). This CDR3 spans 15 amino acids. V lost 5 bases to trimming and J lost 7 bases, with 18 bases between them. This table comes from immunoSEQ multiplex PCR, and its TCRdb copy is limited to in-frame clones, with some not included. This sample carries some 150,000 clones, approximately 84% of them seen once, and the ten largest clones take around 7.7%. The receptor was derived from a man aged 40-50 years who had recovered from COVID-19. The chain uses TRBV27 and TRBJ2-1; D is undetermined. The material sequenced was peripheral blood. The DNA for the CDR3 is TGTGCCAGCAGTCCCTCGGTAGCCGGTGGGAATGAGCAGTTCTTC. Amino acid sequence: CASSPSVAGGNEQFF.